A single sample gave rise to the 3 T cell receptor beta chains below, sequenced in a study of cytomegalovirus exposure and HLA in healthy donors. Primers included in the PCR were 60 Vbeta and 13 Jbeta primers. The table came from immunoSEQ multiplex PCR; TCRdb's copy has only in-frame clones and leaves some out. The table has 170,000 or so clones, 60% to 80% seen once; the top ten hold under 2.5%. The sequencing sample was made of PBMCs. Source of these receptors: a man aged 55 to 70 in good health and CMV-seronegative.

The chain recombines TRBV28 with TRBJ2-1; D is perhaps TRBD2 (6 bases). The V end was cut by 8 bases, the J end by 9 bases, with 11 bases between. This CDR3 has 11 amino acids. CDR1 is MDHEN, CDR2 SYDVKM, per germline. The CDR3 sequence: CASGGRFEQFF. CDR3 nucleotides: TGTGCCAGCGGGGGGAGATTTGAGCAGTTCTTC.

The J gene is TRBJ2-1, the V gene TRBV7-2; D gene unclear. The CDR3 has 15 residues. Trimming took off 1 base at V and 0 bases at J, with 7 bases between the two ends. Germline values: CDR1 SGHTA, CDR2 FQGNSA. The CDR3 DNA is TGTGCCAGCAGCTTAGTCGGGTCCTCCTACAATGAGCAGTTCTTC. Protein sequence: CASSLVGSSYNEQFF.

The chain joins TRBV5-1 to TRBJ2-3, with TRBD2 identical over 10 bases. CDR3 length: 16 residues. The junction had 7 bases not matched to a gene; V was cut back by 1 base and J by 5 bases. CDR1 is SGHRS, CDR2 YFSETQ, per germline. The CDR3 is CASSLSAGGRIDTQYF. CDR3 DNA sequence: TGCGCCAGCAGCTTGTCAGCGGGGGGGCGCATAGATACGCAGTATTTT.